This TCR beta chain appears in the sequencing data of a study of blood T cell repertoires in COVID-19 (dated by TCRdb to 2019 to 2021). The study in broad terms: Samples covering the acute and convalescent phases of COVID-19 were provided by collaborators in the United States, Italy and Spain. The prospective study material was composed of cDNA or gDNA derived from T cells, B-cell-depleted T cells, or PBMCs. Subjects who had been exposed to COVID-19, were actively infected with it, or had recovered from it provided the deeply sampled blood TCRbeta repertoires that made up the dataset. A freely available public database, intended as a resource for researchers studying the immune response to SARS-CoV-2, is where the repertoires were released. The samples were drawn from two sources: the first 160 participants of the ongoing ImmuneRACE study, and 1,200 or so subjects contributed by 6 global collaborators. Sample metadata almost always included a de-identified subject ID, COVID-19 status, age in years and sex. Where available, HLA class I and class II types were obtained from metadata supplied by the sample provider rather than from assay-based typing. The paper's findings and limits, for the study overall: The quantity of clinical and demographic metadata differed by source and by participant and was supplied without curation.

About this clone: Its target antigen remains unknown. Base qualities are not recorded, but no much larger clone differs from it by a single base.

Collaborating institutions collected whole blood in K2EDTA tubes following their own protocols. For TCRbeta analysis, collaborators shipped samples in one of three forms: frozen whole blood, isolated PBMCs, or DNA extracted from either of those sample types. The germline V and J ends show losses of 7 bases and 5 bases respectively, and no gene match explains 6 bases of the junction. The CDR3 covers 15 residues, taking in both the cysteine and the phenylalanine. Just the 45-base CDR3 DNA is kept, in frame starting at base 1. The germline V gene provides CDR1 SQVTM and CDR2 ANQGSEA. TCRbeta CDR3 regions were amplified from genomic DNA using the immunoSEQ Assay, a bias-controlled multiplex PCR. In the authors' own workflow: The number of nucleated cells in each sample was estimated by amplification of reference gene primers within the assay. Sequence reads were collapsed and filtered to measure the absolute abundance of every unique TCRbeta CDR3 rearrangement. For each sample, productive Simpson clonality was calculated by taking the square root of Simpson's diversity index across productive rearrangements. Drawn from immuneACCESS, this table holds only the in-frame rearrangements with V and J called that TCRdb kept. Clones are partly lost; checked studies trace under half to an unresolved V gene and leave the rest unexplained. V and J calls and clone size are as listed in that table; D and trimming were resolved from the DNA. Within this sample are approximately 130,000 clones, with around 78% of them counted one time only. Clones ranked in the top ten supply 11% of the sample.

This receptor was identified in a human donor in a cohort sampled during active COVID-19. The V and J segments used are TRBV29-1 and TRBJ2-3, and 16 junctional nucleotides match TRBD2. The sample consisted of peripheral blood. The CDR3 region reads CSARGLAGGQDTQYF. DNA sequence: TGCAGCGCCCGGGGACTAGCGGGGGGGCAAGATACGCAGTATTTT.